This passage covers 30 T cell receptor beta chains from one sample sequenced in a study of patients and donors after allogeneic stem cell transplantation. TCRdb re-called the RT-PCR reads through MiXCR, storing one row per CDR3 protein. The repertoire holds about 960,000 distinct CDR3 sequences, under 20% seen once, with about 6% in the top ten. The material sequenced was blood, either unsorted or a sorted T cell fraction (not recorded which). The receptors here all came from a human donor who was either an allogeneic HSCT recipient or a stem cell or donor lymphocyte infusion donor (not recorded which). It is not recorded whose cells these are; they may come from a transplant donor.

Details on this clonotype: A read error may explain this, as a much larger clone is one base away. The V and J genes are TRBV5-1 and TRBJ1-1; TRBD1 matches 7 bases. Germline trimming cut 3 bases from V and 0 bases from J; bases unmatched to any gene: 5. The CDR3 extends over 15 amino acids. Germline CDR1 SGHRS, CDR2 YFSETQ. This CDR3 reads CASSSGQTMNTEAFF. The CDR3 DNA reads TGCGCCAGCAGCTCGGGACAGACCATGAACACTGAAGCTTTCTTT.

CDR3 nucleotides: TGTGCCACTACTGGGGTCCTGGCAGATACGCAGTATTTT. Amino acid sequence: CATTGVLADTQYF. The chain uses TRBV19 and TRBJ2-3; D gene unclear. V was pared by 10 bases and J by 4 bases, with 15 bases between. Germline values: CDR1 LNHDA, CDR2 SQIVND (reference sequence). The CDR3 sequence is 13 residues long. The complete variable domain, with remaining parts taken from reference TRBV19 and TRBJ2-3, reads DGGITQSPKYLFRKEGQNVTLSCEQNLNHDAMYWYRQDPGQGLRLIYYSQIVNDFQKGDIAEGYSVSREKKESFPLTVTSAQKNPTAFYLCATTGVLADTQYFGPGTRLTVL.

The chain employs TRBV7-2 and TRBJ2-3; possible D gene TRBD1, 5 bases. CDR3 length equals 16 residues. V lost 2 bases to trimming and J lost 4 bases, with 16 bases between them. Germline assignment: CDR1 SGHTA and CDR2 FQGNSA. CDR3 sequence (DNA): TGTGCCAGCAGCTTAAGTCGGGCCAGGGCGTCAGATACGCAGTATTTT. Translating gives CASSLSRARASDTQYF.

This clonotype was counted a few times. The CDR3, as DNA: TGTGCCAGCAGTGAAGAGGGGGGACCGACTGAAGCTTTCTTT. It translates to CASSEEGGPTEAFF. V and J are TRBV2 and TRBJ1-1; D might be TRBD1 (6 bases). Trimming removed 1 base from V and 5 bases from J, with 11 bases in between. The germline V gene has CDR1 SNHLY and CDR2 FYNNEI. The CDR3 totals 14 residues.

This clonotype was recorded a few times. DNA for the CDR3: TGTGCCACCAGTGGGGGGGCGGACATTCAGTACTTC. Protein product: CATSGGADIQYF. The chain is built from TRBV24-1 and TRBJ2-4, with D perhaps matching TRBD1 or TRBD2 (6 bases each). Germline V gene sequence: CDR1 KGHDR, CDR2 SFDVKD. Trimming removed 5 bases at V and 8 bases at J, with 9 bases between. This CDR3 contains 12 residues.

The rearrangement uses TRBV6-2 or TRBV6-3 and TRBJ2-7; maybe TRBD2 (6 bases). Germline CDR1 and CDR2: MNHEY and SVGEGT. Trimming left V 4 bases short and J 3 bases short, with 13 bases between. This CDR3 contains 14 residues. The CDR3 reads CASSSIGGRYEQYF. In DNA form, the CDR3 reads TGTGCCAGCAGTTCGATCGGGGGTCGCTACGAGCAGTACTTC.

The chain has TRBV29-1 and TRBJ2-3; D unclear. V was trimmed by 4 bases and J by 2 bases, leaving 10 bases between them. This CDR3 comprises 13 residues. Germline CDR1 is SQVTM and CDR2 is ANQGSEA. CDR3 protein: CSVVAGDTDTQYF. The CDR3, as DNA: TGCAGCGTTGTGGCAGGAGACACAGATACGCAGTATTTT.

In its sample, this clonotype was seen a few times. V usage is TRBV6-5 and J usage is TRBJ1-1; 10 bases map to TRBD1. CDR1 MNHEY and CDR2 SVGAGI come from the germline V gene. This CDR3 has 16 amino acids. V lost 4 bases to trimming and J lost 1 base; unmatched junction nucleotides: 6. CDR3 loop: CASSSGTGATNTEAFF. DNA of the CDR3: TGTGCCAGCAGTTCCGGGACAGGGGCCACGAACACTGAAGCTTTCTTT.

This chain joins TRBV20-1 and TRBJ2-1, with 7 positions matching TRBD2. The germline V gene has CDR1 DFQATT and CDR2 SNEGSKA (reference sequence). V lost 5 bases, J lost 6 bases, and 10 bases stayed unmatched. The CDR3 is 14 amino acids. CDR3 bases: TGCAGTGCTTCCGGGACTACCAGACCCAATGAGCAGTTCTTC. Protein sequence: CSASGTTRPNEQFF.

This clonotype came up a few times. This chain connects TRBV5-1 to TRBJ1-1; a weak D match, TRBD1 (6 bases). Germline V lookup: CDR1 SGHRS, CDR2 YFSETQ. This CDR3 is built from 15 residues. V lost 4 bases and J lost 4, with 17 bases in between. The CDR3 reads CASSEQQGTGTEAFF. The CDR3 coding sequence is TGCGCCAGCAGCGAACAGCAGGGGACGGGCACTGAAGCTTTCTTT. Variable domain in full (rest from reference TRBV5-1 and TRBJ1-1): KAGVTQTPRYLIKTRGQQVTLSCSPISGHRSVSWYQQTPGQGLQFLFEYFSETQRNKGNFPGRFSGRQFSNSRSEMNVSTLELGDSALYLCASSEQQGTGTEAFFGQGTRLTVV.

The chain carries TRBV19 and TRBJ2-1; 9 bases agree with TRBD2. The CDR3 has 12 residues. The V gene end was trimmed by 9 bases and the J gene end by 4 bases; junction bases not matched to a gene: 1. Germline V lookup: CDR1 LNHDA, CDR2 SQIVND (reference sequence). CDR3 nucleotides: TGTGCCAGCCTAGCGGGGTACAATGAGCAGTTCTTC. Its translation is CASLAGYNEQFF.

This clonotype showed up just a few times. This chain joins TRBV4-2 and TRBJ2-1; 10 bases match TRBD2. The V and J ends lost 0 bases and 8 bases, in that order; junction bases with no gene match: 7. CDR3 length: 16 amino acids. Per the germline V gene, CDR1 is LGHNA and CDR2 is YNFKEQ. The CDR3 protein is CASSQEGLAVRYEQFF. CDR3 sequence (DNA): TGTGCCAGCAGCCAAGAAGGACTAGCGGTCCGGTATGAGCAGTTCTTC.

This clonotype was observed a few times. CDR3 DNA: TGCGCCAGCAGCTCTGGAAGTGGTCCTAGCGGGAGGATAGAGACCCAGTACTTC. Its translation: CASSSGSGPSGRIETQYF. The chain uses TRBV5-1 and TRBJ2-5, with 11 bases lining up with TRBD2. Losses at the gene ends were 3 bases for V and 4 bases for J; bases not matched to a gene: 14. This CDR3 is 18 amino acids long. The germline V gene encodes CDR1 SGHRS and CDR2 YFSETQ.

This clonotype has just a few counts. V is TRBV5-6 and J is TRBJ1-2, with TRBD1 as a possible D gene (5 bases). The CDR3 is made up of 12 amino acids. Trimming stripped 4 bases from V and 8 bases from J, with 12 bases between. Germline V gives CDR1 SGHDT, CDR2 YYEEEE. CDR3 DNA sequence: TGTGCCAGCAGCGTTGACCAGGGCGGCTACACCTTC. Its translation is CASSVDQGGYTF.

This clonotype was observed a few times. This chain connects TRBV2 to TRBJ1-5; D not resolved. The CDR3 loop spans 14 amino acids. Between the trimmed V and J ends, which lost 3 bases and 7 bases, there was a span of 13 bases. Germline CDR1 SNHLY, CDR2 FYNNEI. The CDR3 nucleotides are TGTGCCAGCAGTGAGAGGTGGCCACGACAGCCCCAGCATTTT. The encoded protein is CASSERWPRQPQHF.

J is TRBJ1-6 and V is TRBV7-2, with D unresolved. The germline gives CDR1 SGHTA, CDR2 FQGNSA. This CDR3 comprises 13 residues. Trimming took 7 bases from V and 5 from J, leaving 9 bases between them. The CDR3 DNA is TGTGCCAGCAACTCCCGGGATAATTCACCCCTCCACTTT. This codes for CASNSRDNSPLHF.

The chain employs TRBV5-6 and TRBJ1-5; no reliable D call. The V gene's germline CDR1 is SGHDT and CDR2 YYEEEE. Trimming shortened V by 3 bases and J by 3 bases, and 10 bases separated the two germline ends. This CDR3 comprises 14 residues. CDR3 DNA sequence: TGTGCCAGCAGCTCCGGACGGAACAATCAGCCCCAGCATTTT. Its protein product is CASSSGRNNQPQHF.

This clonotype was recorded a few times. Relative to the germline gene, one junction end is altered; a read error may explain this. The rearrangement joins TRBV7-3 to TRBJ2-7, with D perhaps assigned TRBD1 or TRBD2 (5 bases each). CDR1 is SGHTA, CDR2 FQGTGA, per germline. The CDR3 loop spans 11 amino acids. The CDR3 nucleotides are TGTGCCAGCAGCGAAACCGGGACGCTTAACTTC. It encodes CASSETGTLNF.

The rearrangement joins TRBV30 to TRBJ1-2, with TRBD1 as a possible D gene (5 bases). Germline V lookup: CDR1 GTSNPN, CDR2 SVGIG (reference sequence). This CDR3 comprises 14 residues. Trimming took off 0 bases at V and 6 bases at J, with 14 bases between the two ends. CDR3 sequence reads: CAWSVLGLGDGYTF. For the CDR3, the DNA is TGTGCCTGGAGTGTACTTGGCTTAGGGGATGGCTACACCTTC.

The chain links TRBV29-1 to TRBJ1-2, with 8 bases aligning to TRBD1. The germline gives CDR1 SQVTM, CDR2 ANQGSEA. This CDR3 contains 11 residues. V gave up 6 bases and J gave up 7 bases; unmatched junction bases: 4. The CDR3 sequence is CSVADRAGYTF. The CDR3 nucleotides read TGCAGCGTCGCGGACAGGGCTGGCTACACCTTC.

This clonotype showed up just once. The rearrangement joins TRBV6-5 to TRBJ2-3; D assignment may be TRBD1 or TRBD2 (6 bases each). Germline values: CDR1 MNHEY, CDR2 SVGAGI. V lost 4 bases, J lost 5 bases, and 16 bases lay in between. CDR3 length equals 15 residues. CDR3 amino acids: CASSSEGGRLDTQYF. The CDR3 coding sequence is TGTGCCAGCAGTTCCGAAGGGGGGAGGTTAGATACGCAGTATTTT.

V usage is TRBV10-3 and J usage is TRBJ1-1; D call uncertain. Germline lookup yields CDR1 ENHRY and CDR2 SYGVKD. The CDR3 is made up of 16 amino acids. V lost 0 bases to trimming and J lost 0 bases, with 11 bases between them. CDR3 sequence reads: CAISESKEKVNTEAFF. The CDR3 coding sequence is TGTGCCATCAGTGAGTCCAAAGAGAAGGTGAACACTGAAGCTTTCTTT.

The chain links TRBV9 to TRBJ1-2, with D possibly matching TRBD1 (6 bases). This CDR3 contains 15 residues. The germline V and J ends were trimmed by 4 bases and 4 bases, with 17 bases remaining between them. Germline-derived CDR1 and CDR2 are SGDLS and YYNGEE. The DNA of the CDR3 is TGTGCCAGCAGCCCCCAGGGGAATTTGGGCTATGGCTACACCTTC. It specifies CASSPQGNLGYGYTF.

The sample holds one count of this clonotype. This chain connects TRBV20-1 to TRBJ2-7; maybe TRBD1 (6 bases). The CDR3 sequence is 16 residues long. Germline V gene sequence: CDR1 DFQATT, CDR2 SNEGSKA (reference sequence). Trimming left V 4 bases short and J 0 bases short, with 19 bases between. The CDR3: CSAKLEDRTYSYEQYF. The CDR3 DNA is TGCAGTGCTAAACTGGAAGACAGGACATACTCCTACGAGCAGTACTTC.

The V and J genes are TRBV12-3 or TRBV12-4 and TRBJ2-7; 9 bases align to TRBD2. The CDR3 extends over 16 amino acids. The junction had 11 bases not matched to a gene; V was cut back by 6 bases and J by 2 bases. The CDR3 DNA reads TGTGCCAGCAGCCCTGCCAGCGGGAGGTTCGCCTACGAGCAGTACTTC. Translation: CASSPASGRFAYEQYF.

V gene TRBV24-1 combines with J gene TRBJ2-3; possibly TRBD2 for D (6 bases). The CDR3 runs 13 residues. V was cut by 5 bases and J by 6 bases, with 11 bases left in between. The V gene's germline CDR1 is KGHDR and CDR2 SFDVKD. CDR3 DNA: TGTGCCACCAGTGCCCCCCTAGCGGATACGCAGTATTTT. Translated: CATSAPLADTQYF.

This clonotype occurred a few times. The chain has TRBV7-9 and TRBJ2-3, with D perhaps given as TRBD1 or TRBD2 (5 bases each). The V and J ends lost 3 bases and 4 bases respectively, with 17 bases between them. This CDR3 contains 16 residues. Germline CDR1 and CDR2: SEHNR and FQNEAQ (reference sequence). Here the CDR3 reads CASSFHRTLNPDTQYF. In nucleotides, the CDR3 is TGTGCCAGCAGCTTTCACAGGACTTTAAATCCAGATACGCAGTATTTT.

The chain has TRBV20-1 and TRBJ2-4; D possibly uses TRBD1 or TRBD2 (6 bases each). CDR3 length equals 17 residues. Trimming removed 5 bases at V and 1 base at J, with 21 bases between. CDR1 and CDR2 from the germline V gene are DFQATT and SNEGSKA (reference sequence). The CDR3 coding sequence is TGCAGTGCTGTCATCCTGGGGGCTGCGGGGGCCAAAAACATTCAGTACTTC. The encoded protein is CSAVILGAAGAKNIQYF.

V is TRBV5-1 and J is TRBJ2-3, with TRBD1 matching 7 bases. V trimming: 0 bases; J trimming: 6 bases; junction bases outside the gene matches: 10. This CDR3 comprises 16 residues. From germline, CDR1 is SGHRS and CDR2 YFSETQ. DNA of the CDR3: TGCGCCAGCAGCTTGGCGACAGGGATGATTGGTGATACGCAGTATTTT. The encoded protein is CASSLATGMIGDTQYF.

The J gene is TRBJ2-1, the V gene TRBV5-4, with unresolved D. Germline V gives CDR1 SGHNT, CDR2 YYREEE (reference sequence). This CDR3 spans 13 amino acids. The V gene lost 0 bases and the J gene lost 13 bases, with 14 bases spanning the gap. The chain's CDR3 is CASSLEPLKLQFF. CDR3 DNA sequence: TGTGCCAGCAGCTTGGAGCCGCTTAAGCTTCAGTTCTTC.